This record covers a single TCR beta chain. The sample is drawn from a study of cytomegalovirus exposure and HLA in healthy donors. The wider study: Most donors, about 77% of over 350 genotyped, fell in the Caucasian-associated ancestry cluster.

CDR1 is SGHAT and CDR2 is FQNNGV in the germline V gene. There are 15 residues in the CDR3. V shed 0 bases and J shed 5 bases, with 13 bases lying between them. Primers: 60 Vbeta forward and 13 Jbeta reverse. Assay used: immunoSEQ multiplex PCR; TCRdb lists only in-frame clones, some missing. The sample holds 150,000 to 200,000 clones; roughly 85% are singletons and the top ten take 11% to 15%. The chain links TRBV11-2 to TRBJ1-1; no clear D. The specimen sequenced was PBMCs. This receptor was identified in a man aged 50 to 60 in good health and CMV-seropositive. In DNA, the CDR3 is TGTGCCAGCAGCTTAGATCGTTGGAGCCAGACTGAAGCTTTCTTT. Translation: CASSLDRWSQTEAFF.